This TCR beta chain appears in the sequencing data of a study of identical twins. Study results and limitations: A lower insertion count was a feature of abundant cord blood beta clonotypes, with no such feature in memory repertoires. The analysis was cross-sectional rather than longitudinal within donors. Surplus twin overlap in beta out-of-frame sequences was less pronounced.

TCRdb analysed the 5' RACE reads with MiXCR anew, one entry per CDR3 protein. The sample carries hundreds of thousands of distinct CDR3 sequences, 8.6% recorded once. The germline V gene has CDR1 SGHAT and CDR2 FQNNGV. There are 20 residues in the CDR3. With 1 base clipped from V and 4 bases from J, the junction kept 17 bases outside the gene matches. This clonotype has more than one count but fewer than ten. Its antigen remains unidentified. These data are also associated with another study on yellow fever vaccine responses in identical twins.

Sequencing was performed on PBMCs. The chain recombines TRBV11-2 with TRBJ2-7, with 12 bases aligning to TRBD2. This TCR was recovered from a young woman in good health. The CDR3 spells CASSLVHRASGRAKGYEQYF. The CDR3 DNA sequence: TGTGCCAGCAGCTTAGTTCATCGGGCTAGCGGGAGGGCAAAGGGATACGAGCAGTACTTC.